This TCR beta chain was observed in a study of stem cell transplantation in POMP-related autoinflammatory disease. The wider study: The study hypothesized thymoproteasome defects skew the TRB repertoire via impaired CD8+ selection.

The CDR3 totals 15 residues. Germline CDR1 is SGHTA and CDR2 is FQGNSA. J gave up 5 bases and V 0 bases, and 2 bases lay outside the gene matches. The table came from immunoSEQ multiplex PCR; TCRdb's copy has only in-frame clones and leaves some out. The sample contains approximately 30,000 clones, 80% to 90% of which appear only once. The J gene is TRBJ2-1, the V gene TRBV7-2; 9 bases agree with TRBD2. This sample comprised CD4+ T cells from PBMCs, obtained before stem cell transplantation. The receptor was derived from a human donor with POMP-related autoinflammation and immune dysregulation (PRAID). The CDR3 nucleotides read TGTGCCAGCAGCTTAGCTAGCGGGAGTAACAATGAGCAGTTCTTC. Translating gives CASSLASGSNNEQFF.